The source of this TCR beta chain is a study of blood T cells in healthy people across ages. It was with a sample-barcoded 5' primer and a J-beta primer mix that a second PCR of roughly 6 to 12 cycles was run. A template-switch adaptor that had 12 random nucleotides put a tag on each cDNA molecule. TCRdb re-analysed the 5' RACE reads in MiXCR, keeping a single row per CDR3 protein. Of around 800,000 distinct CDR3 sequences detected, around 50% appear once; the ten largest clones hold 18%. After removal of 5 bases from V and 6 bases from J, the junction contained 3 bases not matched to a gene. CDR1 and CDR2 (germline): MDHEN, SYDVKM. This CDR3 has 14 residues. Total RNA, at least 5 micrograms per sample, was extracted from PBMCs.

This receptor was taken from an elderly man in good health. The material sequenced was blood. This chain joins TRBV28 and TRBJ2-5; 13 bases align to TRBD2. The CDR3 DNA reads as TGTGCCAGCAGTGAGACTAGCGGGAGGCAGACCCAGTACTTC. As protein: CASSETSGRQTQYF.